This TCR beta chain was found in a study of T cells after yellow fever vaccination. Background on the study: The fractions with low cell numbers were processed using SMART-Seq v4 Ultra Low Input. Study-wide results and caveats: Boosting was followed by the reappearance of most primary-vaccination clones (96% CD4, about 90% CD8). Only a small proportion of the clonotypes turned up in both the CD4 and the CD8 compartments, likely arising from convergent recombination.

TCRdb re-derived calls from the 5' RACE reads in MiXCR, one entry per CDR3 protein. Among 400,000 or so distinct CDR3 sequences listed, 9.5% to 13% were seen once. This clonotype was observed a handful of times. Antigen unknown. This receptor was identified in a man aged 18 to 29 who received the YFV17D yellow fever vaccine. The specimen comprised PBMCs, sampled on the day of the first yellow fever vaccination.

CDR3 sequence (DNA): TGTGCCAGCTCACGGGACAGGGGGGAGGCTGAAGCTTTCTTT. Amino acids: CASSRDRGEAEAFF. The V and J genes are TRBV18 and TRBJ1-1; 11 bases fit TRBD1. This CDR3 comprises 14 residues. V was clipped by 4 bases and J by 6 bases; unmatched bases: 4. CDR1 KGHSH and CDR2 LQKENI come from the germline V gene.